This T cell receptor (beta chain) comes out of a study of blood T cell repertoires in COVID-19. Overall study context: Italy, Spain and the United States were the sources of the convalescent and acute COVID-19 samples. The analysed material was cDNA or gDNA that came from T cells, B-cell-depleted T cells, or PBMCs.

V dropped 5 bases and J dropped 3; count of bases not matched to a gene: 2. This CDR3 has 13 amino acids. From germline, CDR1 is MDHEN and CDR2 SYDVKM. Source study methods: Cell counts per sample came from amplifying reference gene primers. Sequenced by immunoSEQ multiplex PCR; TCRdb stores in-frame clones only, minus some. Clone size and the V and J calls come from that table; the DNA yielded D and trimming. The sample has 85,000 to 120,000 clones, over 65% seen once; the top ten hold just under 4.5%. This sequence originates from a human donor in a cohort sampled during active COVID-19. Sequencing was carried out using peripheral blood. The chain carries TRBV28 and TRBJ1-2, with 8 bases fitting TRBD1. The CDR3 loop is CASSVDRDYGYTF. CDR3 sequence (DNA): TGTGCCAGCAGTGTGGACAGGGACTATGGCTACACCTTC.